The 20 T cell receptor beta chains listed next were all sequenced from one sample in a study of blood T cell repertoires in COVID-19. Measured with immunoSEQ multiplex PCR; TCRdb has only the in-frame clones, and not every one. The sample records some 350,000 clones, 90% to 95% being singletons. Sequencing was done on a sample of peripheral blood. These receptors all stem from a woman aged 18-29 years who had recovered from COVID-19.

V and J are TRBV18 and TRBJ1-1, with D unclear. The germline V and J ends were trimmed by 6 bases and 3 bases, with 11 bases remaining between them. CDR1 KGHSH and CDR2 LQKENI come from the germline V gene. This CDR3 has 13 amino acids. The DNA of the CDR3 is TGTGCCAGCTCGGGAGTGAAGTACACTGAAGCTTTCTTT. This encodes CASSGVKYTEAFF.

This sequence joins TRBV6-2 or TRBV6-3 and TRBJ2-4; 9 bases line up with TRBD1. Trimming took 5 bases from V and 5 from J; bases not matched to a gene: 4. The V gene's germline CDR1 is MNHEY and CDR2 SVGEGT. This CDR3 is 14 amino acids long. The CDR3 region is CASSNRDRENIQYF. CDR3 nucleotides: TGTGCCAGCAGTAACCGGGACAGGGAAAACATTCAGTACTTC.

This clone was counted a single time. The chain recombines TRBV19 with TRBJ1-2; D perhaps matches TRBD1 (6 bases). The V gene's germline CDR1 is LNHDA and CDR2 SQIVND (reference sequence). CDR3 length: 14 residues. Trimming shortened V by 5 bases and J by 2 bases, and 12 bases separated the two germline ends. The CDR3: CASSEAGDNYGYTF. The CDR3 DNA sequence: TGTGCCAGTAGTGAGGCAGGGGACAACTATGGCTACACCTTC.

The chain joins TRBV12-3 or TRBV12-4 to TRBJ2-5, with TRBD2 identical over 7 bases. V dropped 3 bases and J dropped 5; count of bases not matched to a gene: 3. The CDR3 is made up of 13 amino acids. The CDR3 region has the DNA TGTGCCAGCAGTTTTATGGGAGGGGAGACCCAGTACTTC. Protein sequence: CASSFMGGETQYF.

The chain joins TRBV10-3 to TRBJ2-6, with D possibly being TRBD2 (6 bases). The germline CDR1 and CDR2 sequences are ENHRY and SYGVKD. CDR3 size: 19 residues. Trimming stripped 0 bases from V and 1 base from J, with 16 bases between. CDR3: CAISESLAGYPSGANVLTF. For the CDR3, the DNA is TGTGCCATCAGTGAGTCGCTGGCGGGGTATCCTTCTGGGGCCAACGTCCTGACTTTC.

The V gene is TRBV4-3, the J gene TRBJ2-3, with 11 bases that match TRBD2. This CDR3 is 16 amino acids long. Looked up from germline, CDR1 is LGHNA and CDR2 is YSLEER. V dropped 1 base and J dropped 4; count of bases not matched to a gene: 4. CDR3 in DNA: TGCGCCAGCAGCCAAGGGGTAGCGGGAGGGCCAGATACGCAGTATTTT. Protein sequence: CASSQGVAGGPDTQYF.

V is TRBV29-1 and J is TRBJ2-6; 11 positions agree with TRBD2. J was trimmed by 1 base and V by 4 bases; bases with no gene match: 9. Germline V lookup: CDR1 SQVTM, CDR2 ANQGSEA. The CDR3 is made up of 18 amino acids. The CDR3 nucleotides are TGCAGCGTTGTTAGTACTAGCGGGAGAGTATCTGGGGCCAACGTCCTGACTTTC. The encoded protein is CSVVSTSGRVSGANVLTF. Supplemented by reference TRBV29-1 and TRBJ2-6, the full variable domain reads SAVISQKPSRDICQRGTSLTIQCQVDSQVTMMFWYRQQPGQSLTLIATANQGSEATYESGFVIDKFPISRPNLTFSTLTVSNMSPEDSSIYLCSVVSTSGRVSGANVLTFGAGSRLTVL.

The chain is built from TRBV14 and TRBJ1-2; no clear D. V was trimmed by 0 bases and J by 2 bases, leaving 4 bases between them. This CDR3 is built from 13 residues. Germline V gene sequence: CDR1 SGHDN, CDR2 FVKESK. The CDR3 nucleotides are TGTGCCAGCAGCCAAGATCGGAACTATGGCTACACCTTC. Protein sequence: CASSQDRNYGYTF.

This chain uses TRBV7-9 with TRBJ1-4, with 7 bases aligning to TRBD1. CDR1 SEHNR and CDR2 FQNEAQ come from the germline V gene (reference sequence). Germline trimming cut 3 bases from V and 5 bases from J; bases unmatched to any gene: 18. CDR3 size: 19 residues. The CDR3 coding sequence is TGTGCCAGCAGCTTGGGGGTAGACAGGGAATGGAAACGGAATGAAAAACTGTTTTTT. It yields the protein CASSLGVDREWKRNEKLFF.

The chain is built from TRBV15 and TRBJ2-1, with unresolved D. V lost 3 bases and J 8 bases, leaving 8 bases between the germline ends. Per germline, CDR1 LNHNV and CDR2 YYDKDF (reference sequence). The CDR3 totals 12 residues. The CDR3 sequence is CATSSYLDEQFF. CDR3 in DNA: TGTGCCACCAGCAGTTATCTTGATGAGCAGTTCTTC.

V is TRBV27 and J is TRBJ1-6; the D gene is possibly TRBD1 (5 bases). The CDR3 is made up of 14 amino acids. Germline CDR1 MNHEY, CDR2 SMNVEV (reference sequence). Trimming removed 8 bases at V and 4 bases at J, with 12 bases between. CDR3 coding DNA: TGTGCCAGCCGAAGGGACTTTTATAATTCACCCCTCCACTTT. This codes for CASRRDFYNSPLHF.

J is TRBJ2-7 and V is TRBV30; 12 positions agree with TRBD2. V dropped 1 base and J dropped 1; count of bases not matched to a gene: 5. Germline CDR1 reads GTSNPN; CDR2 reads SVGIG (reference sequence). This CDR3 spans 16 amino acids. CDR3 amino acids: CAWSGELAGGSYEQYV. CDR3 nucleotides: TGTGCCTGGAGTGGGGAACTAGCGGGAGGTTCCTACGAGCAGTACGTC.

This sequence joins TRBV9 and TRBJ2-3, with D perhaps TRBD2 (6 bases). The CDR3 consists of 15 residues. CDR1 and CDR2 (germline): SGDLS, YYNGEE. The V and J ends lost 4 bases and 4 bases respectively, with 16 bases between them. The CDR3 region is CASSSNAEGPDTQYF. The CDR3, as DNA: TGTGCCAGCAGCTCCAACGCGGAGGGCCCAGATACGCAGTATTTT.

Worth noting for this clone: The sample contains more than one DNA sequence encoding this CDR3. This chain links TRBV6-5 with TRBJ1-1, with D tentatively TRBD1 (5 bases). The CDR3 is 13 residues long. Germline assignment: CDR1 MNHEY and CDR2 SVGAGI. Trimming cost V 5 bases and J 0 bases, with 7 bases left between them. CDR3 nucleotide sequence: TGTGCCAGCAGTAGACAGCTGAACACTGAAGCTTTCTTT. Translating gives CASSRQLNTEAFF.

The chain couples TRBV19 to TRBJ2-1, with 16 bases aligning to TRBD2. Trimming took 3 bases from V and 4 from J; bases not matched to a gene: 6. The CDR3 runs to 18 residues. Germline CDR1 is LNHDA and CDR2 is SQIVND (reference sequence). In nucleotides, the CDR3 is TGTGCCAGTAGTATTAGCGGGACTAGCGGGAGGGAGTACAATGAGCAGTTCTTC. Its protein is CASSISGTSGREYNEQFF.

The rearrangement links TRBV18 to TRBJ2-5; D remains unclear. V was clipped by 6 bases and J by 4 bases, with 15 bases between them. The germline gives CDR1 KGHSH, CDR2 LQKENI. This CDR3 contains 14 residues. The CDR3 region is CASSHDSIIETQYF. CDR3 coding DNA: TGTGCCAGCTCCCACGACTCAATAATAGAGACCCAGTACTTC.

This sequence joins TRBV7-9 and TRBJ2-1, with a tentative D call TRBD2 (6 bases). The CDR3 consists of 15 residues. The germline gives CDR1 SEHNR, CDR2 FQNEAQ (reference sequence). V shed 8 bases and J shed 0 bases, with 14 bases lying between them. This chain's CDR3 is CASCGGDRSYNEQFF. CDR3 sequence (DNA): TGTGCCAGCTGCGGAGGGGACCGCTCCTACAATGAGCAGTTCTTC.

The V gene is TRBV19, the J gene TRBJ1-3; D may be TRBD1 (5 bases). CDR3 length: 14 amino acids. Germline CDR1 reads LNHDA; CDR2 reads SQIVND (reference sequence). V lost 6 bases and J lost 0, with 9 bases in between. CDR3 sequence (DNA): TGTGCCAGTAGCACAGGCCACTCTGGAAACACCATATATTTT. Its translation: CASSTGHSGNTIYF.

The V call is TRBV6-5, the J call TRBJ2-5, with D maybe TRBD2 (5 bases). The CDR3 loop spans 13 amino acids. The ends were cut back, 8 bases at V and 7 bases at J, with 17 bases in the middle. In germline, CDR1 is MNHEY, CDR2 SVGAGI. DNA for the CDR3: TGTGCCAGCGGATTACTGGGAAGCGGGACCCAGTACTTC. It specifies CASGLLGSGTQYF.

This clone was seen a few times. Other DNA sequences from this sample encode an identical CDR3 as well. The rearrangement links TRBV19 to TRBJ2-1, with D possibly matching TRBD2 (6 bases). Germline CDR1 is LNHDA and CDR2 is SQIVND (reference sequence). Trimming cost V 1 base and J 3 bases, with 7 bases left between them. The CDR3 length is 14 residues. The CDR3 DNA sequence: TGTGCCAGTAGTATAGGGAGGGGCTACAATGAGCAGTTCTTC. Translation: CASSIGRGYNEQFF.